This TCR beta chain is from a study of blood T cell repertoires in COVID-19. There are 16 residues in the CDR3. Germline lookup yields CDR1 LGHNT and CDR2 FRNRAP. V lost 0 bases to trimming and J lost 0 bases, with 11 bases between them. Produced via immunoSEQ multiplex PCR; TCRdb's table is partial and in-frame only. The table includes around 250,000 clones, more than 70% detected once. Source material: peripheral blood. The origin of this receptor is a man in his forties with active or convalescent COVID-19. This chain joins TRBV12-5 and TRBJ1-1, with D possibly being TRBD1 (6 bases). CDR3 protein: CASGLVQGQLNTEAFF. The CDR3 DNA reads as TGTGCTAGTGGTTTGGTACAAGGACAGCTGAACACTGAAGCTTTCTTT.